This entry concerns a single TCR beta chain. Only in-frame clones appear in the TCRdb table, and some are missing; sequencing was by immunoSEQ multiplex PCR. The sample shows tens of thousands of clones, 80% to 90% of them seen only once. The source of the sample is a study of T cell changes during pregnancy in multiple sclerosis. V was trimmed by 4 bases and J by 4 bases, leaving 17 bases between them. The germline V gene encodes CDR1 SGDLS and CDR2 YYNGEE. The CDR3 has 15 amino acids. The chain combines TRBV9 with TRBJ2-5; D remains unclear. The sequence was obtained from a female donor with multiple sclerosis, enrolled in a pregnancy study. This specimen was CD4+ T cells from peripheral blood mononuclear cells, taken in the first trimester of pregnancy. CDR3 residues: CASSSGDLFIETQYF. CDR3 DNA: TGTGCCAGCAGCTCCGGAGACCTCTTCATAGAGACCCAGTACTTC. The variable domain in full, with the rest retrieved from reference TRBV9 and TRBJ2-5, is DSGVTQTPKHLITATGQRVTLRCSPRSGDLSVYWYQQSLDQGLQFLIQYYNGEERAKGNILERFSAQQFPDLHSELNLSSLELGDSALYFCASSSGDLFIETQYFGPGTRLLVL.